Shown below are 7 T cell receptor beta chains from a single sample sequenced in a study of blood T cell repertoires in COVID-19. Using immunoSEQ multiplex PCR, the repertoire was profiled, and TCRdb retains in-frame clones only, with some absent. The sample has roughly 250,000 clones; around 88% are singletons. The material sequenced was PBMCs or T cells enriched from blood (not recorded which). All receptors come from a woman in her thirties or forties with acute COVID-19.

CDR3: CASSLMGQGAYEQYF. In DNA, the CDR3 is TGTGCCAGCAGCTTGATGGGACAGGGGGCCTACGAGCAGTACTTC. This chain links TRBV5-4 with TRBJ2-7, with TRBD1 matching over 11 bases. The V segment lost 1 base and the J segment 2 bases; nucleotides outside the gene matches: 2. The CDR3 sequence is 15 residues long. CDR1 is SGHNT and CDR2 is YYREEE in the germline V gene (reference sequence).

The CDR3 loop reads CASSPDRGWETQYF. Written as DNA, the CDR3 is TGTGCCAGCAGCCCGGACAGGGGATGGGAGACCCAGTACTTC. The chain joins TRBV14 to TRBJ2-5, with 9 bases fitting TRBD1. From germline, CDR1 is SGHDN and CDR2 FVKESK. The CDR3 has 14 residues. With V trimmed by 4 bases and J by 5 bases, 5 bases remained unmatched.

This clone was counted a single time. The rearrangement joins TRBV19 to TRBJ1-5; D is perhaps TRBD1 (5 bases). V was clipped by 3 bases and J by 3 bases, with 9 bases between them. CDR1 and CDR2 (germline): LNHDA, SQIVND (reference sequence). CDR3 length: 14 residues. CDR3 loop: CASSIKGLNQPQHF. CDR3 bases: TGTGCCAGTAGTATTAAGGGGCTCAATCAGCCCCAGCATTTT.

The chain combines TRBV20-1 with TRBJ1-2; 7 nucleotides align to TRBD1. V trimming: 6 bases; J trimming: 8 bases; junction bases outside the gene matches: 12. Germline values: CDR1 DFQATT, CDR2 SNEGSKA (reference sequence). This CDR3 is 13 amino acids long. CDR3 sequence: CSASDRVLGGYTF. CDR3 DNA sequence: TGCAGTGCAAGTGACAGGGTCCTAGGAGGCTACACCTTC.

The chain employs TRBV11-3 and TRBJ2-2; the match to TRBD1 covers 8 bases. CDR3 length equals 16 residues. Germline V CDR1 and CDR2: SGHNT, YENEEA. The V and J ends lost 4 bases and 7 bases, in that order; junction bases with no gene match: 11. CDR3 loop: CASSYLRGPRGGELFF. The CDR3, as DNA: TGTGCCAGCAGCTATCTCAGGGGGCCCCGGGGCGGGGAGCTGTTTTTT.

The table lists this clone with a count of one. V gene TRBV3-1 (or the pseudogene TRBV3-2) combines with J gene TRBJ1-5; 8 positions match TRBD1. Per germline, CDR1 LGHDT and CDR2 YNNKEL (reference sequence). V dropped 2 bases and J dropped 3; count of bases not matched to a gene: 6. The CDR3 is 16 amino acids. CDR3: CASSQTQGAYNQPQHF. The DNA for the CDR3 is TGTGCCAGCAGCCAAACCCAGGGGGCTTACAATCAGCCCCAGCATTTT.

The chain has TRBV6-5 and TRBJ2-7; 9 bases align to TRBD1. Germline V gives CDR1 MNHEY, CDR2 SVGAGI. The ends lost 7 bases at V and 7 bases at J; junction bases unmatched: 11. The CDR3 extends over 14 amino acids. The CDR3: CASKPGQGWGEQYF. The CDR3 DNA sequence: TGTGCCAGCAAGCCGGGACAGGGATGGGGGGAGCAGTACTTC.